These T cell receptor beta chains were read from a single sample in a study of blood T cell repertoires in COVID-19. The protocol was immunoSEQ multiplex PCR, while the TCRdb copy is restricted to in-frame clones and leaves out a portion. There are about 100,000 clones in the sample; more than 75% occur only once, and roughly 12% lies in the top ten. Source material: peripheral blood. The receptors come from a human donor in a cohort sampled during active COVID-19. Each CDR3 is given with its conserved first and last residue. Each record gives: V gene, clone size, D gene, J gene, CDR3 DNA, CDR3 protein. A D gene is named only where the DNA matches it firmly. A row's size may be missing; if present it is once, few, many or a size class.

>TRBV6-6|.|TRBD1|TRBJ1-2
TGTGCCAGCAGCCGAGGGGGCGACTATGGCTACACCTTC
CASSRGGDYGYTF
>TRBV30|.|.|TRBJ1-4
TGTGCCTGGAGCAGGGACTCGGGACCAACTAATGAAAAACTGTTTTTT
CAWSRDSGPTNEKLFF
>TRBV5-4|few|.|TRBJ1-2
TGTGCCAGCAGCCCCTCCGGACAGAACTATGGCTACACCTTC
CASSPSGQNYGYTF
>TRBV9|.|.|TRBJ2-2
TGTGCCAGCAGCGTAGCTACGGGGAACACCGGGGAGCTGTTTTTT
CASSVATGNTGELFF
>TRBV30|.|.|TRBJ1-1
TGTGCCTGGATCAGGTCCCTCCCGAACACTGAAGCTTTCTTT
CAWIRSLPNTEAFF
>TRBV6-5|few|TRBD1|TRBJ2-7
TGTGCCAGCAGTTACGGGACAGGGGGCTTATCCGAGCAGTACTTC
CASSYGTGGLSEQYF
>TRBV11-2|.|TRBD2|TRBJ2-3
TGTGCCAGCAGCCCCACCGGGACTAGGGGCACAGATACGCAGTATTTT
CASSPTGTRGTDTQYF
>TRBV18|.|.|TRBJ2-5
TGTGCCAGCTCACCACCGTCCCAGTACCAAGAGACCCAGTACTTC
CASSPPSQYQETQYF
>TRBV12-3/TRBV12-4|.|TRBD2|TRBJ2-7
TGTGCCAGTGTTCGCGGGGGGGGATACGAGCAGTACTTC
CASVRGGGYEQYF
>TRBV6-2/TRBV6-3|.|.|TRBJ1-5
TGTGCCAGCAGTTACTATCCCTACAGGGCTAGCAATCAGCCCCAGCATTTT
CASSYYPYRASNQPQHF
>TRBV29-1|.|.|TRBJ1-4
TGCAGCGTTGCAGGGATGGCGGAAAAACTGTTTTTT
CSVAGMAEKLFF
>TRBV3-1/TRBV3-2|.|.|TRBJ1-2
TGTGCCAGCAGCCAAGATCTCACACAGAGCGGAGGCTACACCTTC
CASSQDLTQSGGYTF
>TRBV27|.|.|TRBJ1-1
TGTGCCAGCAGTTCGTTATCAGGGTGGGACACTGAAGCTTTCTTT
CASSSLSGWDTEAFF
>TRBV7-9|.|TRBD2|TRBJ2-3
TGTGCCAGCAGCCAGGGACTAGCGGGTTACACCACAGATACGCAGTATTTT
CASSQGLAGYTTDTQYF
>TRBV6-5|few|TRBD2|TRBJ2-5
TGTGCCAGCAGTTTGACTAGCGGGATGGTTAGGGAGACCCAGTACTTC
CASSLTSGMVRETQYF
>TRBV7-8|.|.|TRBJ1-4
TGTGCCAGCAGCGACGACAGGCACACAACTAATGAAAAACTGTTTTTT
CASSDDRHTTNEKLFF
>TRBV27|.|TRBD2|TRBJ2-7
TGTGCCAGCAGATCCACGGGGGGGAGCTACGAGCAGTACTTC
CASRSTGGSYEQYF
>TRBV12-3/TRBV12-4|.|.|TRBJ1-2
TGTGCCACCTCGGGGGGAGGCGGCTACACCTTC
CATSGGGGYTF
>TRBV6-1|.|TRBD2|TRBJ2-7
TGTGCCAGCAGTGTAAGGACTAGCGGGGGGGCCTACGAGCAGTACTTC
CASSVRTSGGAYEQYF
>TRBV12-3/TRBV12-4|once|.|TRBJ1-1
TGTGCCAGCAGTTTTTCCCAAAACACTGAAGCTTTCTTT
CASSFSQNTEAFF
>TRBV6-2/TRBV6-3|.|.|TRBJ2-3
TGTGCCAGCAGTTTCGCGAGGGCGGCGAGTACAGATACGCAGTATTTT
CASSFARAASTDTQYF
>TRBV12-3/TRBV12-4|.|.|TRBJ2-7
TGTGCCAGCAGTTTAGCCGGTTACGAGCAGTACTTC
CASSLAGYEQYF
>TRBV12-3/TRBV12-4|.|TRBD1|TRBJ2-3
TGTGCCAGCAGTCCCGGACAGGGAGGGCAGTATTTT
CASSPGQGGQYF
>TRBV11-3|.|TRBD2|TRBJ2-7
TGTGCCAGCTCCATCGGAGCGGGGCCTACCTACGAGCAGTACTTC
CASSIGAGPTYEQYF
>TRBV30|few|.|TRBJ1-3
TGTGCCTGGAAAGTCTACTCTGGAAACACCATATATTTT
CAWKVYSGNTIYF
>TRBV4-1|.|.|TRBJ2-2
TGCGCCAGCAGCCCTTGGGGGGTCGGCGGGGAGCTGTTTTTT
CASSPWGVGGELFF
>TRBV12-3/TRBV12-4|.|.|TRBJ1-2
TGTGCCAGTGGGAGGGCTAACTATGGCTACACCTTC
CASGRANYGYTF
>TRBV5-1|.|.|TRBJ2-7
TGCGCCAGCAGCCCGGACATTTCCTACGAGCAGTACTTC
CASSPDISYEQYF
>TRBV5-4|.|TRBD2|TRBJ2-5
TGTGCCAGCAGCTTGGATAAGCGGGAGGGCCCGGAGACCCAGTACTTC
CASSLDKREGPETQYF
>TRBV12-5|.|TRBD2|TRBJ2-1
TGTGCTAGTGGCTCACTCCTTAGCGGGTACGACAATGAGCAGTTCTTC
CASGSLLSGYDNEQFF